This TCR beta chain was identified during a study of a mutant IDH1 vaccine in newly diagnosed glioma. Study-wide background: Treated patients showed a male proportion of around 60%, a female proportion of roughly 38%, and a mean age of about 41 years.

The CDR3 runs to 14 residues. The ends were cut back, 5 bases at V and 5 bases at J, with 12 bases in the middle. Germline-derived CDR1 and CDR2 are SGHTA and FQGNSA. General study results and limits: Vaccination induced immune responses in about 92% of patients. Pseudoprogression appeared unlinked to shifts in leading peripheral T cell clonotypes.

As regards this clone: Its antigen is not known.

Assay used: immunoSEQ multiplex PCR; TCRdb lists only in-frame clones, some missing. The sample yields 59,000 or so clones, 91% seen once. Time point given: baseline, week 1 (first vaccination visit). Noted treatment: pre-vaccination baseline after standard-of-care therapy. This clonotype originated in a man in his fifties with glioma. The material was PBMCs, obtained from a glioma patient treated with radiotherapy, temozolomide or both. V is TRBV7-2 and J is TRBJ1-4; D possibly corresponds to TRBD1 (5 bases). CDR3 sequence: CASSQGRNNEKLFF. CDR3 coding DNA: TGTGCCAGCAGCCAGGGACGGAACAATGAAAAACTGTTTTTT.